Detailed here is one T cell receptor (beta chain). The data were obtained in a study of blood T cell repertoires in COVID-19. Trimming shortened V by 0 bases and J by 10 bases, and 16 bases separated the two germline ends. The CDR3 loop spans 16 amino acids. The germline V gene encodes CDR1 LGHDT and CDR2 YNNKEL (reference sequence). Libraries were prepared by immunoSEQ multiplex PCR; TCRdb keeps only in-frame clonotypes and omits some of them. The data show roughly 120,000 clones, 70% to 90% seen once. Sequencing input: peripheral blood. This receptor was obtained from a woman aged 70-85 years who had recovered from COVID-19. The V call is TRBV3-1 (or the pseudogene TRBV3-2), the J call TRBJ1-6; a possible D gene is TRBD1 (5 bases). CDR3 DNA sequence: TGTGCCAGCAGCCAAGATCTGGGGGGACGAGGATCACCCCTCCACTTT. Its translation: CASSQDLGGRGSPLHF.